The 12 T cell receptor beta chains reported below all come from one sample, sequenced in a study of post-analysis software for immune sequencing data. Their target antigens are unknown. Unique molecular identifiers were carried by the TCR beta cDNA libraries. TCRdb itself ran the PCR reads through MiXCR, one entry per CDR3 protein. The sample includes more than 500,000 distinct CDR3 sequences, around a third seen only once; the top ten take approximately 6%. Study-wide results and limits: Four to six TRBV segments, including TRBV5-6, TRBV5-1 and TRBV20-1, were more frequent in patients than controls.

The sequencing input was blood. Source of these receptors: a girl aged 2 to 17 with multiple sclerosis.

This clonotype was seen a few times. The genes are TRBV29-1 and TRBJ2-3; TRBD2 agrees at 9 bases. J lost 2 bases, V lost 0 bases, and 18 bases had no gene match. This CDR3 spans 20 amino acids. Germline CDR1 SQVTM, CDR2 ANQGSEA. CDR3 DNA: TGCAGCGTTGAAGAAGGGGCGCCCGTCCTGCTAGCGGGGATCACAGATACGCAGTATTTT. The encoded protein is CSVEEGAPVLLAGITDTQYF.

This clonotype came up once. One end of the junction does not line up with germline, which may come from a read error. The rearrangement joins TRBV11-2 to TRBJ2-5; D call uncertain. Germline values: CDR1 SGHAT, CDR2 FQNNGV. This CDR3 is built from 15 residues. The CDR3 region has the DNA TGTGCCAGCAACTTAGGTATGCAGGCTCAAGAGACCCAGTACTTC. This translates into CASNLGMQAQETQYF.

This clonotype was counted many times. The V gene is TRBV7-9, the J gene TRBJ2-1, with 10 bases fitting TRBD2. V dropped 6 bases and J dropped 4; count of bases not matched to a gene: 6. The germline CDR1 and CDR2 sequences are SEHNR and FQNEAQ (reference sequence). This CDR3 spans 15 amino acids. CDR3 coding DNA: TGTGCCAGCAGTTCGCCGGGACTAGCGTACAATGAGCAGTTCTTC. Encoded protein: CASSSPGLAYNEQFF.

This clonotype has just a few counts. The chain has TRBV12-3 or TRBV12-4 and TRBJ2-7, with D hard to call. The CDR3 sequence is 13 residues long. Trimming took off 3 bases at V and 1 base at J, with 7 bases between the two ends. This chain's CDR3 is CASSFLESYEQYF. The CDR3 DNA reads TGTGCCAGCAGTTTTTTGGAATCCTACGAGCAGTACTTC.

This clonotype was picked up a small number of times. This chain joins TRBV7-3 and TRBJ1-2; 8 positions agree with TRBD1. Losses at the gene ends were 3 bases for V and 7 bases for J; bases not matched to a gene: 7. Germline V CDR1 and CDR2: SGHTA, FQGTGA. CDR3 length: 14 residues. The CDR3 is CASSFQGAGGGYTF. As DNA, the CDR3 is TGTGCCAGCAGCTTTCAGGGGGCAGGAGGTGGCTACACCTTC.

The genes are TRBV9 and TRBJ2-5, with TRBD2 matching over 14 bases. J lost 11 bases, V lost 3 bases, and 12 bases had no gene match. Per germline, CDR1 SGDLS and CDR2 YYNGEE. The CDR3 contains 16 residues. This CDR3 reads CASSEQPGLAGEEQYF. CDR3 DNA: TGTGCCAGCAGCGAACAGCCGGGACTAGCGGGGGAGGAGCAGTACTTC.

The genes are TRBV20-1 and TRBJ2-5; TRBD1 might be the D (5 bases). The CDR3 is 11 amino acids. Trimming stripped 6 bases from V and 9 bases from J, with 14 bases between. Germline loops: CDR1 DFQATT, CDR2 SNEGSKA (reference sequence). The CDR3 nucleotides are TGCAGTGCCTCGACCTTAGGGGCCCAGTACTTC. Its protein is CSASTLGAQYF.

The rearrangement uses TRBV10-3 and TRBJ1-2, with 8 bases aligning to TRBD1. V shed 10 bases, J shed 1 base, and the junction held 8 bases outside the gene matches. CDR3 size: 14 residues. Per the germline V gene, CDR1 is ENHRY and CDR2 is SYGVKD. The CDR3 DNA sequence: TGTGCCACCGTTGGACAGGGAGTTAACTATGGCTACACCTTC. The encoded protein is CATVGQGVNYGYTF.

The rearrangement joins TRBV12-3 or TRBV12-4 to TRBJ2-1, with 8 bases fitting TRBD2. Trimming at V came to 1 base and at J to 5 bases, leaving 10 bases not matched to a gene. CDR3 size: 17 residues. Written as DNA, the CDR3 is TGTGCCAGCAGTTTAGGATCGCGGCTAGCGGGCCACAATGAGCAGTTCTTC. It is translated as CASSLGSRLAGHNEQFF.

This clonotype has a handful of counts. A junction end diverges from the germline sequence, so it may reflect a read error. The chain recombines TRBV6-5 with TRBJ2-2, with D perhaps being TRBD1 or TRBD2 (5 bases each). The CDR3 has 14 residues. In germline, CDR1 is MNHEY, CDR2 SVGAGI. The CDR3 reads CASRSDGELGERFF. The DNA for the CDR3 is TGTGCCAGCAGATCCGACGGAGAACTAGGGGAGCGGTTTTTT.

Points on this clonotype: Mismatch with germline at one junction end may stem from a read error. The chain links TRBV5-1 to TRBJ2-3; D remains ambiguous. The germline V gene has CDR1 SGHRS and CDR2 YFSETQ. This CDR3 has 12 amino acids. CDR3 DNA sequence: TGCGCCAACAGCTTGGGGACAGATACGCAGTATTTT. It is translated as CANSLGTDTQYF.

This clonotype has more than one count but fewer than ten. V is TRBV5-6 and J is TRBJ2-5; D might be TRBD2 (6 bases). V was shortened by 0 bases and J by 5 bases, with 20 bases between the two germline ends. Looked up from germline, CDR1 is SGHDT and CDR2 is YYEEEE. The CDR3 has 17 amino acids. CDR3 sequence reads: CASSLAWWEEERETQYF. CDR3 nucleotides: TGTGCCAGCAGCTTGGCCTGGTGGGAGGAGGAACGGGAGACCCAGTACTTC.